This TCR beta chain was recorded in a study of blood T cells in healthy people across ages. Study outcomes and limitations: Roughly linear age-related decline in beta diversity appeared, significant by age about 40. Expanded clonotype shifts may have been confounded, as the donors had an unknown CMV status.

The second PCR ran roughly 6 to 11 cycles with a sample-barcoded 5' primer and J-beta primers. All samples yielded 3 million or more CDR3-containing paired-end reads. TCRdb ran MiXCR on the 5' RACE reads and lists one entry per CDR3 protein. The repertoire holds about 500,000 distinct CDR3 sequences, with around 24% as singletons. With respect to this clonotype: Its antigen is as yet unknown.

Germline V lookup: CDR1 SGHRS, CDR2 YFSETQ. This CDR3 is 11 amino acids long. Separately, the same data were catalogued under a study of T cells of mothers and their children. That work states: Samples came from a few healthy Caucasian mothers and their six children.

The sequence was collected from a boy aged 5-17 years in good health. V is TRBV5-1 and J is TRBJ2-5, with unresolved D. Gene TRBJ2-1 matches the end of the DNA better, so the J call may be wrong. Sequenced input: blood. Written as DNA, the CDR3 is TGCGCCAGCAGCGCAATGGATGAGCAGTTCTTC. Its protein is CASSAMDEQFF.